The 6 T cell receptor beta chains below come from one sample, sequenced in a study of graft-versus-host responses after intestinal transplantation. The repertoire was sequenced with immunoSEQ multiplex PCR; TCRdb's copy has only in-frame clones and lacks some. The table has tens of thousands of clones, roughly 80% seen once. No antigen is known for these receptors. This material consisted of unstimulated CD4+ T cells sorted from spleen or lymph node cells, taken before transplant. The receptors derive from a human donor who was the organ donor for an intestinal transplant.

The J gene is TRBJ2-5, the V gene TRBV4-2; 14 bases align to TRBD2. CDR3 length: 16 amino acids. From germline, CDR1 is LGHNA and CDR2 YNFKEQ. The junction had 1 base not matched to a gene; V was cut back by 0 bases and J by 4 bases. The CDR3 DNA follows: TGTGCCAGCAGCCAAGAGGGGACTAGCGGGAGAGAGACCCAGTACTTC. Its translation is CASSQEGTSGRETQYF.

The CDR3 protein is CASKGGGTGGYEQYF. Written as DNA, the CDR3 is TGTGCCAGCAAGGGTGGAGGGACAGGGGGCTACGAGCAGTACTTC. The rearrangement links TRBV6-5 to TRBJ2-7; 11 bases match TRBD1. In germline, CDR1 is MNHEY, CDR2 SVGAGI. After removal of 7 bases from V and 3 bases from J, the junction contained 8 bases not matched to a gene. This CDR3 region has 15 residues.

The J gene is TRBJ1-2, the V gene TRBV2; D uncertain. CDR1 is SNHLY and CDR2 is FYNNEI in the germline V gene. The CDR3 loop spans 13 amino acids. V lost 4 bases to trimming and J lost 4 bases, with 10 bases between them. This CDR3 reads CASSVEGPYGYTF. CDR3 in DNA: TGTGCCAGCAGTGTAGAAGGGCCCTATGGCTACACCTTC.

This rearrangement joins TRBV6-1 to TRBJ1-2; the match to TRBD1 covers 7 bases. Per germline, CDR1 MNHNS and CDR2 SASEGT. CDR3 length: 14 residues. The trim removed 2 bases at V and 8 bases at J, leaving 8 bases unmatched. Here the CDR3 reads CASSESGGKRGYTF. The CDR3 coding sequence is TGTGCCAGCAGTGAATCAGGGGGAAAACGAGGCTACACCTTC.

The gene calls are TRBV5-5 and TRBJ1-1; D is uncertain. CDR3 size: 13 residues. Germline loops: CDR1 SGHKS, CDR2 YYEKEE (reference sequence). V was clipped by 3 bases and J by 0 bases, with 6 bases between them. The CDR3 sequence is CASSSDMNTEAFF. The CDR3 DNA follows: TGTGCCAGCAGCTCAGATATGAACACTGAAGCTTTCTTT. Variable domain in full (rest from reference TRBV5-5 and TRBJ1-1): DAGVTQSPTHLIKTRGQQVTLRCSPISGHKSVSWYQQVLGQGPQFIFQYYEKEERGRGNFPDRFSARQFPNYSSELNVNALLLGDSALYLCASSSDMNTEAFFGQGTRLTVV.

CDR3 nucleotides: TGTGCCAGCTCACCAGGGCCCTCCTACGAGCAGTACTTC. This codes for CASSPGPSYEQYF. This rearrangement joins TRBV18 to TRBJ2-7; D is ambiguous. With 2 bases removed from V and 0 bases from J, the gap between germline ends came to 5 bases. This CDR3 is built from 13 residues. CDR1 is KGHSH and CDR2 is LQKENI in the germline V gene.